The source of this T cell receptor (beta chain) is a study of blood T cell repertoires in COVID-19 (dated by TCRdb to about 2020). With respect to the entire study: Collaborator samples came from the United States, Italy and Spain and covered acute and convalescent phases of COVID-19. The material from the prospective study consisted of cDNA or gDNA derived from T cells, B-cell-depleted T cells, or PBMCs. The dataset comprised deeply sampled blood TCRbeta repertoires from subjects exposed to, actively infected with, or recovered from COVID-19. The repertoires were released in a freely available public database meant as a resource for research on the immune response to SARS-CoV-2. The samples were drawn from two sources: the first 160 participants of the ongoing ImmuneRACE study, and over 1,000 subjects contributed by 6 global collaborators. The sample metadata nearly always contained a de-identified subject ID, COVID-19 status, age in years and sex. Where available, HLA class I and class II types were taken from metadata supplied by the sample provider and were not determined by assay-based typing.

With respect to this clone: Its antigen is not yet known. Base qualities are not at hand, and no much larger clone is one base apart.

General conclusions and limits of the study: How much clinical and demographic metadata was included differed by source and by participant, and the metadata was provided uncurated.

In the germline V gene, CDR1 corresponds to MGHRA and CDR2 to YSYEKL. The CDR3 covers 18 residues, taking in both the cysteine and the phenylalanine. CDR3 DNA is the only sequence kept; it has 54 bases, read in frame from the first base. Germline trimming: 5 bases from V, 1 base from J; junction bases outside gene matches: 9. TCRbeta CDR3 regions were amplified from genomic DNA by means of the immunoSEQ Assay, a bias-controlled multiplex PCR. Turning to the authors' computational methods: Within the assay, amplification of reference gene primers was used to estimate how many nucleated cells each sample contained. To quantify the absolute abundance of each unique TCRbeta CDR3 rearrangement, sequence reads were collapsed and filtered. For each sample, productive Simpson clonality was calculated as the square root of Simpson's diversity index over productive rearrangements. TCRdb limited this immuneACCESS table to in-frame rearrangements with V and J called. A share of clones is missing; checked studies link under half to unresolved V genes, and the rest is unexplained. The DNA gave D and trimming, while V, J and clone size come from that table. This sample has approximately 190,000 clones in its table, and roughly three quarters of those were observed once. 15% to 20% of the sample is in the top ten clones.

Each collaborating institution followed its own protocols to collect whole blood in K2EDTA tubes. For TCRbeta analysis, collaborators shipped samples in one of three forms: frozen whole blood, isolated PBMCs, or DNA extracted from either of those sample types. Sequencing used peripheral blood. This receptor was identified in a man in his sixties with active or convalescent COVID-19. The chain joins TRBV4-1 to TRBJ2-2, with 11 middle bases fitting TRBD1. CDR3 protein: CASSGTGTGGLNTGELFF. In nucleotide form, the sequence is TGCGCCAGCAGCGGAACCGGGACAGGGGGGTTGAACACCGGGGAGCTGTTTTTT.